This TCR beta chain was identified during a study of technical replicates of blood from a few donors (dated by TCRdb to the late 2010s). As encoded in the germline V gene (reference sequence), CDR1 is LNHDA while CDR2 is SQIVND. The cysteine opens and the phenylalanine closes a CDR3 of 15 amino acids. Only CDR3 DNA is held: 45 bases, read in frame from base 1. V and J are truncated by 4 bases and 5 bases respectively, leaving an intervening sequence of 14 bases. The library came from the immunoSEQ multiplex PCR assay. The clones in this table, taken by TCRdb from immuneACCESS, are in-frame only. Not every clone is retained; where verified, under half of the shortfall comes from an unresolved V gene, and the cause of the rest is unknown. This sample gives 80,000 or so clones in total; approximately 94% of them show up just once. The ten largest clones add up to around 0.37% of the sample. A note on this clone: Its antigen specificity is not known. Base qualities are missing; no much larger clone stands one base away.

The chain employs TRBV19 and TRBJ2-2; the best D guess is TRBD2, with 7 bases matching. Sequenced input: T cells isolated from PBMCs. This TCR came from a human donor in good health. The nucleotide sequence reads TGTGCCAGTAGTACCGAGGGGGGGCAAACCGGGGAGCTGTTTTTT. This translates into CASSTEGGQTGELFF.